This T cell receptor (beta chain) is drawn from a study of T cells in Graves' hyperthyroidism and ophthalmopathy. This clonotype was detected many times. V lost 6 bases to trimming and J lost 6 bases, with 15 bases between them. This CDR3 has 13 residues. The V gene's germline CDR1 is GTSNPN and CDR2 SVGIG (reference sequence). Amplification of TCR beta CDR3 regions used RNA as the template. RT-PCR in the first round (using the HTBI primer set) targeted the TCR CDR3. TCRdb redid the calling of the multiplex PCR reads with MiXCR, one entry per CDR3 protein. The sample holds approximately 370,000 distinct CDR3 sequences, about 17% seen once.

The sample comprised blood. This chain joins TRBV30 and TRBJ2-1; D may be TRBD1 (6 bases). The sequence was obtained from a woman in her 30s with Graves' hyperthyroidism that later progressed to Graves' ophthalmopathy. CDR3: CACSDSRANEQFF. The CDR3 DNA is TGTGCCTGCTCGGACAGTAGAGCCAATGAGCAGTTCTTC.